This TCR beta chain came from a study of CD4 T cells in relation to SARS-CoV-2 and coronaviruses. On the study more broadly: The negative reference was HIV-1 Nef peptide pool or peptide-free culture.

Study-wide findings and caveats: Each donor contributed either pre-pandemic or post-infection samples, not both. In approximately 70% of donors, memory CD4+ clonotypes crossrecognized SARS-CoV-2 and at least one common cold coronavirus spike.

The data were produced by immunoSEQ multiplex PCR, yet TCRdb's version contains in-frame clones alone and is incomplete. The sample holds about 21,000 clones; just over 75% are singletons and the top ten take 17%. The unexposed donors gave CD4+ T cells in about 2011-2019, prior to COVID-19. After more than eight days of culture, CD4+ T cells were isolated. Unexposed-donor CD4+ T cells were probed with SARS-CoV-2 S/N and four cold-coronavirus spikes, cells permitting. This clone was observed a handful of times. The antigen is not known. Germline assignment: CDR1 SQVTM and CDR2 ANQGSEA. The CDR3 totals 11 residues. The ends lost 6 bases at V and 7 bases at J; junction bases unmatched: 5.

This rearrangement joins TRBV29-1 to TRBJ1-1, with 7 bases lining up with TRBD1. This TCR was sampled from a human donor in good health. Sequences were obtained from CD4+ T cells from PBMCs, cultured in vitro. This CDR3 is CSVAGGSEAFF. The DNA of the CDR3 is TGCAGCGTCGCAGGGGGTAGTGAAGCTTTCTTT.